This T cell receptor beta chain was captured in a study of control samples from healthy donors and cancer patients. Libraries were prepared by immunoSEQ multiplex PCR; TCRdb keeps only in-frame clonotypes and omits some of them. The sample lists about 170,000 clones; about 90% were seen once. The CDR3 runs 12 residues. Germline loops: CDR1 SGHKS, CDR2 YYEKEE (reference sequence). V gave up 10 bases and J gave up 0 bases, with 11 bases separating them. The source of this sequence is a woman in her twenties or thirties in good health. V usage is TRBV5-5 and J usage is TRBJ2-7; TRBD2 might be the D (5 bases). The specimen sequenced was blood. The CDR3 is CAGGRVSYEQYF. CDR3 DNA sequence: TGTGCCGGTGGGCGGGTCTCCTACGAGCAGTACTTC.